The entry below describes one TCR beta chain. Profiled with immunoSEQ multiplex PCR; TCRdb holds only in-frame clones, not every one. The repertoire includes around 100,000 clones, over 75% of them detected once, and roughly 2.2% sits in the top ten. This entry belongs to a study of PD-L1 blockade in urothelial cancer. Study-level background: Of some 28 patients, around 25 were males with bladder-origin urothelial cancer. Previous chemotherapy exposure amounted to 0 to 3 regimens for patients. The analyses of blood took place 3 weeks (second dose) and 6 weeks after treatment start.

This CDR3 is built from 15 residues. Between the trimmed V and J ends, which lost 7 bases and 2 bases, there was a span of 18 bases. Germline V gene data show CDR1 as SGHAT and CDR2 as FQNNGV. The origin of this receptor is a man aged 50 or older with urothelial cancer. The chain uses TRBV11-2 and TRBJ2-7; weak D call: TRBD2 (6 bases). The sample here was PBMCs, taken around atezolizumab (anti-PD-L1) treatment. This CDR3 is CASTRGTPGAYEQYF. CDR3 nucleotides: TGTGCCAGCACCCGGGGGACCCCGGGGGCCTACGAGCAGTACTTC.